This entry lists 25 T cell receptor beta chains sequenced from one sample in a study of cytomegalovirus exposure and HLA in healthy donors. The PCR ran on 60 Vbeta and 13 Jbeta primers. Clones were read by immunoSEQ multiplex PCR, and TCRdb kept only the in-frame ones, dropping some. The table shows 160,000 or so clones, with around 64% occurring only once. The specimen was PBMCs. These receptors all stem from a woman in her 30s in good health and CMV-seronegative.

The chain employs TRBV6-6 and TRBJ1-2; D is possibly TRBD1 (5 bases). CDR1 is MNHNY and CDR2 is SVGAGI in the germline V gene (reference sequence). CDR3 length: 12 residues. V shed 4 bases and J shed 6 bases, with 9 bases lying between them. In DNA form, the CDR3 reads TGTGCCAGCAGTTCGACAGCTAATGGCTACACCTTC. Translating gives CASSSTANGYTF.

The chain carries TRBV19 and TRBJ1-5, with 9 bases fitting TRBD1. Germline trimming cut 8 bases from V and 7 bases from J; bases unmatched to any gene: 6. This CDR3 has 13 amino acids. Germline CDR1 reads LNHDA; CDR2 reads SQIVND (reference sequence). CDR3 sequence (DNA): TGTGCCAGTGATGGACAGGGGACCCAGCCCCAGCATTTT. Translation gives CASDGQGTQPQHF.

The rearrangement links TRBV28 to TRBJ2-3; 9 bases agree with TRBD2. The CDR3 is 17 residues long. Unmatched junction bases numbered 10, after V lost 4 bases and J lost 2 bases. CDR1 and CDR2 (germline): MDHEN, SYDVKM. In nucleotides, the CDR3 is TGTGCCAGCAGTTCTCGGACTAGCGAGGGGAACACAGATACGCAGTATTTT. Translated: CASSSRTSEGNTDTQYF.

The chain uses TRBV14 and TRBJ2-1; 7 positions match TRBD1. Losses at the gene ends were 3 bases for V and 6 bases for J; bases not matched to a gene: 2. The germline V gene has CDR1 SGHDN and CDR2 FVKESK. The CDR3 sequence is 13 residues long. The CDR3 DNA sequence: TGTGCCAGCAGCCAGACAGGGTTCAATGAGCAGTTCTTC. Residues: CASSQTGFNEQFF.

The chain couples TRBV18 to TRBJ2-5; a possible D gene is TRBD1 (6 bases). Trimming left V 5 bases short and J 2 bases short, with 15 bases between. Germline V gene lookup returns CDR1 KGHSH and CDR2 LQKENI. The CDR3 contains 15 residues. CDR3 nucleotides: TGTGCCAGCTCAGAAAGGGGGAGCTTACAAGAGACCCAGTACTTC. Residues: CASSERGSLQETQYF.

This chain links TRBV5-1 with TRBJ1-6; D is unclear. Trimming shortened V by 5 bases and J by 3 bases, and 6 bases separated the two germline ends. Germline values: CDR1 SGHRS, CDR2 YFSETQ. The CDR3 has 13 residues. The CDR3 reads CASSTDYNSPLHF. CDR3 nucleotide sequence: TGCGCCAGCAGTACAGACTATAATTCACCCCTCCACTTT.

This clone was seen a handful of times. The chain combines TRBV5-4 with TRBJ2-1; 8 bases align to TRBD2. CDR1 and CDR2 from the germline V gene are SGHNT and YYREEE (reference sequence). Trimming took 4 bases from V and 15 from J; bases not matched to a gene: 6. CDR3 length equals 11 residues. CDR3 nucleotide sequence: TGTGCCAGCAGCGTCGGGACTAGTCTGTTCTTC. It encodes CASSVGTSLFF.

V is TRBV7-2 and J is TRBJ1-3, with 8 bases identical to TRBD1. CDR3 length: 15 residues. With V trimmed by 2 bases and J by 3 bases, 3 bases remained unmatched. Germline CDR1 is SGHTA and CDR2 is FQGNSA. CDR3 sequence reads: CASSLQGQVGNTIYF. The DNA of the CDR3 is TGTGCCAGCAGCTTACAGGGACAGGTTGGAAACACCATATATTTT.

V and J are TRBV12-5 and TRBJ1-2; 7 bases align to TRBD1. The germline V gene encodes CDR1 LGHNT and CDR2 FRNRAP. The CDR3 totals 14 residues. Trimming took 5 bases from V and 6 from J; bases not matched to a gene: 9. The CDR3 region is CASGIKGGVNGYTF. CDR3 coding DNA: TGTGCTAGTGGTATCAAAGGGGGCGTAAATGGCTACACCTTC.

The rearrangement uses TRBV18 and TRBJ1-1; TRBD1 matches at 7 bases. Germline lookup yields CDR1 KGHSH and CDR2 LQKENI. Trimming at V came to 3 bases and at J to 1 base, leaving 5 bases not matched to a gene. The CDR3 sequence is 15 residues long. CDR3 sequence reads: CASSPGQVKNTEAFF. In nucleotides, the CDR3 is TGTGCCAGCTCACCTGGACAGGTCAAGAACACTGAAGCTTTCTTT.

V is TRBV4-2 and J is TRBJ2-3; 8 positions match TRBD2. The V gene's germline CDR1 is LGHNA and CDR2 YNFKEQ. V shed 2 bases and J 6 bases; nucleotides not matched to a gene: 7. This CDR3 spans 15 amino acids. CDR3 coding DNA: TGTGCCAGCAGCCAAAAAGCGGGGGTGGGGGATACGCAGTATTTT. As protein: CASSQKAGVGDTQYF.

The chain links TRBV7-2 to TRBJ2-3, with 8 bases fitting TRBD2. This CDR3 is 18 amino acids long. J gave up 3 bases and V 0 bases, and 11 bases lay outside the gene matches. Germline CDR1 reads SGHTA; CDR2 reads FQGNSA. The CDR3 DNA reads as TGTGCCAGCAGCTTAGCCCCCCCGGGGGGGCAGGGGACAGATACGCAGTATTTT. Protein sequence: CASSLAPPGGQGTDTQYF.

This chain connects TRBV28 to TRBJ1-3, with 10 nucleotides matching TRBD1. This CDR3 is 14 amino acids long. V trimming: 6 bases; J trimming: 8 bases; junction bases outside the gene matches: 7. From germline, CDR1 is MDHEN and CDR2 SYDVKM. The CDR3 sequence is CASRHRQGAYTIYF. As DNA, the CDR3 is TGTGCCAGCAGACACAGACAGGGGGCTTACACCATATATTTT. Supplemented by reference TRBV28 and TRBJ1-3, the full variable domain reads DVKVTQSSRYLVKRTGEKVFLECVQDMDHENMFWYRQDPGLGLRLIYFSYDVKMKEKGDIPEGYSVSREKKERFSLILESASTNQTSMYLCASRHRQGAYTIYFGEGSWLTVV.

The genes are TRBV9 and TRBJ1-1; D might be TRBD1 (6 bases). This CDR3 has 16 amino acids. Germline CDR1 is SGDLS and CDR2 is YYNGEE. V lost 3 bases and J 3 bases, leaving 18 bases between the germline ends. In nucleotides, the CDR3 is TGTGCCAGCAGCGGCGGGGGGGCATACAGGGACACTGAAGCTTTCTTT. Translating it yields CASSGGGAYRDTEAFF.

The chain employs TRBV27 and TRBJ1-2, with D maybe TRBD1 (6 bases). This CDR3 spans 15 amino acids. Germline CDR1 MNHEY, CDR2 SMNVEV (reference sequence). Trimming took off 5 bases at V and 4 bases at J, with 17 bases between the two ends. DNA of the CDR3: TGTGCCAGCAGTCCTTTCCCGGACAGCTCCTATGGCTACACCTTC. This gives the protein CASSPFPDSSYGYTF.

The count of this clone is one. The chain recombines TRBV28 with TRBJ2-7; 7 positions match TRBD1. J lost 2 bases, V lost 7 bases, and 5 bases had no gene match. This CDR3 is 13 amino acids long. CDR1 is MDHEN and CDR2 is SYDVKM in the germline V gene. The CDR3 DNA reads TGTGCCAGCAAATGGGACAGCACCTACGAGCAGTACTTC. This sequence encodes CASKWDSTYEQYF.

The chain has TRBV2 and TRBJ1-2, with a possible D match to TRBD1 (5 bases). Deletions cut 3 bases from V and 5 bases from J, with 7 bases between. Looked up from germline, CDR1 is SNHLY and CDR2 is FYNNEI. This CDR3 is 12 amino acids long. The DNA of the CDR3 is TGTGCCAGCAGTGAGACAGATTATGGCTACACCTTC. Protein sequence: CASSETDYGYTF.

This rearrangement joins TRBV19 to TRBJ2-5, with unresolved D. The CDR3 contains 13 residues. Germline CDR1 is LNHDA and CDR2 is SQIVND (reference sequence). V lost 0 bases to trimming and J lost 6 bases, with 8 bases between them. This CDR3 reads CASSIDWYKTQYF. The CDR3 coding sequence is TGTGCCAGTAGTATAGATTGGTACAAGACCCAGTACTTC.

This sequence joins TRBV28 and TRBJ2-7; 10 bases agree with TRBD2. Germline CDR1 is MDHEN and CDR2 is SYDVKM. V dropped 2 bases and J dropped 4; count of bases not matched to a gene: 11. The CDR3 runs 17 residues. The CDR3 here is CASSLPSLSGRQYEQYF. The CDR3, as DNA: TGTGCCAGCAGTTTACCTTCTCTTAGCGGGAGGCAGTACGAGCAGTACTTC.

V gene TRBV6-5 combines with J gene TRBJ1-1, with D unclear. Germline V gives CDR1 MNHEY, CDR2 SVGAGI. Trimming pared 0 bases from V and 8 bases from J, leaving 10 bases between. The CDR3 contains 13 residues. DNA for the CDR3: TGTGCCAGCAGTTACTCCGGGGAAGGGGAAGCTTTCTTT. This sequence encodes CASSYSGEGEAFF.

As for this clone: Compared with germline, one end of the junction differs, possibly owing to a read error. The chain carries TRBV9 and TRBJ2-5; 9 bases are a match to TRBD2. The CDR3 extends over 16 amino acids. Germline CDR1 and CDR2: SGDLS and YYNGEE. CDR3 amino acids: CANSQAVVAGVETQYF. CDR3 DNA: TGTGCCAACAGCCAGGCAGTAGTAGCGGGAGTGGAGACCCAGTACTTC.

This clone was detected only once. The rearrangement links TRBV11-3 to TRBJ2-7; 8 bases line up with TRBD1. Germline V lookup: CDR1 SGHNT, CDR2 YENEEA. The CDR3 totals 15 residues. The junction had 6 bases not matched to a gene; V was cut back by 5 bases and J by 0 bases. The CDR3 loop is CASSLGTGSSYEQYF. In DNA form, the CDR3 reads TGTGCCAGCAGCCTAGGGACAGGAAGCTCCTACGAGCAGTACTTC.

The J gene is TRBJ1-6, the V gene TRBV29-1; D unclear. Deletions cut 7 bases from V and 7 bases from J, with 11 bases between. This CDR3 has 12 amino acids. CDR1 SQVTM and CDR2 ANQGSEA come from the germline V gene. The DNA for the CDR3 is TGCAGCGCGCGGACGGGGAATTCACCCCTCCACTTT. It yields the protein CSARTGNSPLHF.

The chain recombines TRBV28 with TRBJ1-6, with a possible D match to TRBD1 (5 bases). The V and J ends lost 6 bases and 9 bases respectively, with 9 bases between them. Germline V gene lookup returns CDR1 MDHEN and CDR2 SYDVKM. The CDR3 consists of 12 residues. The CDR3, as DNA: TGTGCCAGCAGCTCCCAGGGTTCACCCCTCCACTTT. Translated, it gives CASSSQGSPLHF.

This chain uses TRBV7-2 with TRBJ2-7, with D possibly matching TRBD2 (7 bases). Trimming removed 1 base from V and 5 bases from J, with 15 bases in between. Looked up from germline, CDR1 is SGHTA and CDR2 is FQGNSA. The CDR3 loop spans 15 amino acids. The CDR3 bases are TGTGCCAGCAGCTTAGTGGGGGGGCTCGAGGACGAGCAGTACTTC. Its translation: CASSLVGGLEDEQYF.